This TCR beta chain was observed in a study of T cell responses to AZD1222 COVID-19 vaccine. Using immunoSEQ multiplex PCR, the repertoire was profiled, and TCRdb retains in-frame clones only, with some absent. This table has some 150,000 clones, about 86% appearing once. With regard to this clone: No antigen is known for it.

Study-level findings and limits: Distributed over spike, vaccine-associated CD4 TCRs predominated at 160-218 and 743-854. Seropositive at baseline were only a handful of AZD1222 recipients.

Germline V gives CDR1 MNHEY, CDR2 SVGEGT. Trimming took 3 bases from V and 8 from J, leaving 17 bases between them. The CDR3 has 15 residues. This chain links TRBV6-2 or TRBV6-3 with TRBJ2-1, with TRBD2 as a possible D gene (5 bases). This clonotype was sampled from an adult who received the AZD1222 COVID-19 vaccine. Sequencing used peripheral blood, obtained 28 days after the second AZD1222 dose. The CDR3 DNA sequence: TGTGCCAGCAGTTATCCGGGAAAACTGGTGGATGAGCAGTTCTTC. Amino acid sequence: CASSYPGKLVDEQFF.